This T cell receptor beta chain was identified during a study of response to subunit inactivated influenza vaccine. Study-wide findings and caveats: Each seasonal influenza vaccination, the authors suggested, recruits few new T cells.

One entry per CDR3 protein results from TCRdb running MiXCR on the RT-PCR reads. Of approximately 310,000 distinct CDR3 sequences in the sample, 21% were seen once. Only a few counts were recorded for this clonotype. Its cognate antigen is unknown. The V and J ends lost 1 base and 3 bases respectively, with 12 bases between them. Germline V gene sequence: CDR1 SGHTA, CDR2 FQGNSA. The length of the CDR3 is 16 residues. The clonotype originates from a man between 50 and 70 years old who received an inactivated influenza vaccine. The genes are TRBV7-2 and TRBJ1-4, with D possibly matching TRBD1 (5 bases). The material sequenced was PBMCs from blood, taken about 20 months after vaccination. CDR3 nucleotide sequence: TGTGCCAGCAGCTTAGTGGGGGTGATGGCTAATGAAAAACTGTTTTTT. Translation: CASSLVGVMANEKLFF.